This T cell receptor beta chain was captured in a study of blood T cell repertoires in COVID-19. Turning to the study itself: Samples taken during acute and convalescent COVID-19 were collected in the United States, Italy and Spain.

Authors' analysis steps: Amplification of reference gene primers provided the estimated nucleated cell counts. Sequenced by immunoSEQ multiplex PCR; TCRdb stores in-frame clones only, minus some. The DNA gave D and trimming, while V, J and clone size come from that table. The data show around 60,000 clones, over 60% seen once. Seattle researchers signed up patients amid active infection and tracked them longitudinally. This clone was picked up one time. Germline V gives CDR1 MNHEY, CDR2 SMNVEV (reference sequence). The V end was cut by 6 bases, the J end by 2 bases, with 12 bases between. This CDR3 has 14 residues.

This sequence joins TRBV27 and TRBJ2-3; possibly TRBD1 for D (6 bases). The sequenced sample was peripheral blood. This TCR derives from a man younger than 45 with COVID-19, enrolled during active disease. CDR3 in DNA: TGTGCCAGCAGCAGACAGGCCTTCACAGATACGCAGTATTTT. Residues: CASSRQAFTDTQYF.